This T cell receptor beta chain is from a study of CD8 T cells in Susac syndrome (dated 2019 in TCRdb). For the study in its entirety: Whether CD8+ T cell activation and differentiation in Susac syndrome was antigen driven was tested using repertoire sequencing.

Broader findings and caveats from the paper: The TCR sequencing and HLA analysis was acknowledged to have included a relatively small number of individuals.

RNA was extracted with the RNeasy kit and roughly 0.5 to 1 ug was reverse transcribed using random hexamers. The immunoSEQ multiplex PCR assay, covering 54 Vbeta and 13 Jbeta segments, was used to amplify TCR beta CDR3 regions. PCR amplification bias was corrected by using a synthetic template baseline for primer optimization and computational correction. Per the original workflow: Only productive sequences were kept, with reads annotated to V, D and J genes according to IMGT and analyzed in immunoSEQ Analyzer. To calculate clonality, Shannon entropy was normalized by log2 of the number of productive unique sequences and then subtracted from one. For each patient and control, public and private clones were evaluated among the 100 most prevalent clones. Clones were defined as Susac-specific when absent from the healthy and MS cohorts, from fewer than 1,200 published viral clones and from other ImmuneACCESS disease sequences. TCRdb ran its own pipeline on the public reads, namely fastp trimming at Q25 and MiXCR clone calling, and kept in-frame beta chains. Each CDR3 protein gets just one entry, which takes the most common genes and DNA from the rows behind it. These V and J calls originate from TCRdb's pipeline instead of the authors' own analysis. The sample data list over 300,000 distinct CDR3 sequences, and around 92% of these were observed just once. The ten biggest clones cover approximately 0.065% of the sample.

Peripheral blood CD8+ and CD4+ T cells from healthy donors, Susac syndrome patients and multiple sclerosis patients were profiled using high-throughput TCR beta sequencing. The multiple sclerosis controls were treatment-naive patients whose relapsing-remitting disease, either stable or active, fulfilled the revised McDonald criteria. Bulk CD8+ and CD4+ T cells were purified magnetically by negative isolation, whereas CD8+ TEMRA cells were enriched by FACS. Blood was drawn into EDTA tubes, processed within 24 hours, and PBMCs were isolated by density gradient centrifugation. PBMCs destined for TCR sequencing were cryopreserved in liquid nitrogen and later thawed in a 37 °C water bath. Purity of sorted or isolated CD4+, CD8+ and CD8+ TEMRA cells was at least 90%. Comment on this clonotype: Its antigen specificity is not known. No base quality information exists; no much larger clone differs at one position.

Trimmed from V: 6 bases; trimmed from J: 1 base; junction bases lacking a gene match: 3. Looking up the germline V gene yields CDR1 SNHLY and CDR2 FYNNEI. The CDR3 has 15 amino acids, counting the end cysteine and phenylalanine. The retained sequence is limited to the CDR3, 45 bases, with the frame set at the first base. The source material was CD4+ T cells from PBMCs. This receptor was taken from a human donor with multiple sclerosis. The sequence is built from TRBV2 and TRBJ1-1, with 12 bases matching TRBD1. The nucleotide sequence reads TGTGCCAGCAGCGGGACAGGGGGCAGGAACACTGAAGCTTTCTTT. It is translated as CASSGTGGRNTEAFF.